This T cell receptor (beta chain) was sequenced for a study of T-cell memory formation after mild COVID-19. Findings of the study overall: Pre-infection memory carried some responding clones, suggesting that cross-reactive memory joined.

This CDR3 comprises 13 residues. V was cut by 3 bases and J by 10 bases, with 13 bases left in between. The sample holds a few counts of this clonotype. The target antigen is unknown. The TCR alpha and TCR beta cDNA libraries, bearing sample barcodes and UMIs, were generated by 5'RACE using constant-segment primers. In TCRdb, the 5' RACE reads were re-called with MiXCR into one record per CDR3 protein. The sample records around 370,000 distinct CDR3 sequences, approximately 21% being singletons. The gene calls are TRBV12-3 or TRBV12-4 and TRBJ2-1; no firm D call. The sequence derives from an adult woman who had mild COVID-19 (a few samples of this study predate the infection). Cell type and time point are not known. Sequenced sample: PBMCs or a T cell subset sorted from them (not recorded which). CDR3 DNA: TGTGCCAGCAGTTTTCGATCGATCCCCGAGCAGTTCTTC. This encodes CASSFRSIPEQFF.